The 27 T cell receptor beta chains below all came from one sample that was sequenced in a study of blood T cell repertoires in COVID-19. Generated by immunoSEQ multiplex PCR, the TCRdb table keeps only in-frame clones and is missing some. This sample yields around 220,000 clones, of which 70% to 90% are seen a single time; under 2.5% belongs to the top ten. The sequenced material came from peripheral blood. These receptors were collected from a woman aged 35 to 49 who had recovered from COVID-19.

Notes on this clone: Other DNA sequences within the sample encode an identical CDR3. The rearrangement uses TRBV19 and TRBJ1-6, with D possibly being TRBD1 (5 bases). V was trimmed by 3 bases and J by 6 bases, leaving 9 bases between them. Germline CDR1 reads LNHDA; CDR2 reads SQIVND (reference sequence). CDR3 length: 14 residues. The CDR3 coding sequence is TGTGCCAGTAGTATTGCAGGGTCTAATTCACCCCTCCACTTT. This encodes CASSIAGSNSPLHF.

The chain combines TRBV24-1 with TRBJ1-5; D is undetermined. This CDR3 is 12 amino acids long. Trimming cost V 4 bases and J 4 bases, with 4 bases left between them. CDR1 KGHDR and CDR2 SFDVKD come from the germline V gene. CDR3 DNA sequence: TGTGCCACCAGTGACCTTAATCAGCCCCAGCATTTT. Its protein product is CATSDLNQPQHF.

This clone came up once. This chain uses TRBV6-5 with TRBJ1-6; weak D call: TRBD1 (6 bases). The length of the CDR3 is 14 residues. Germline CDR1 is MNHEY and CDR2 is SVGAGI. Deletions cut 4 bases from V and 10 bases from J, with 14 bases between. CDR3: CASSLQGWGSPLHF. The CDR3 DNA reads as TGTGCCAGCAGTTTACAGGGATGGGGGTCACCCCTCCACTTT.

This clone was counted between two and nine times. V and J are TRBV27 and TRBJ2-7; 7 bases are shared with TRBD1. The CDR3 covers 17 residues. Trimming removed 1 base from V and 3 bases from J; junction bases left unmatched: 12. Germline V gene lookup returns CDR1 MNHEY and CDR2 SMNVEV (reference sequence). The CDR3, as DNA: TGTGCCAGCAGTTTATTAACCTCGGACAGGTCTCTCTACGAGCAGTACTTC. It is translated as CASSLLTSDRSLYEQYF.

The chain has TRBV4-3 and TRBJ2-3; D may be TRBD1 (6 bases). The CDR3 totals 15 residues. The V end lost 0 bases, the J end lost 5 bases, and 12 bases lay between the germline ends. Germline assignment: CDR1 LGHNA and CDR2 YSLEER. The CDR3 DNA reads TGCGCCAGCAGCCAAGAATATCAGGGGTTAGATACGCAGTATTTT. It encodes CASSQEYQGLDTQYF.

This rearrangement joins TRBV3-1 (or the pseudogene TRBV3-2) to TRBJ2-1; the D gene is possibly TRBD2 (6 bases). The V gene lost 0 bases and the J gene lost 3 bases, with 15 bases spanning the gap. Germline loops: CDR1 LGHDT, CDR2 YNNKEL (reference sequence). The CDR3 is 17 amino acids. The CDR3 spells CASSQDPSASVYNEQFF. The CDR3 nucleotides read TGTGCCAGCAGCCAAGACCCCTCGGCTAGCGTCTACAATGAGCAGTTCTTC.

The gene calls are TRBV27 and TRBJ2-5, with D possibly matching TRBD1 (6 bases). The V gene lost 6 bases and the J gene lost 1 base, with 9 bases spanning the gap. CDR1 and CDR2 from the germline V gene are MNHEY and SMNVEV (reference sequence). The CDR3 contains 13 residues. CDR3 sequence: CASSSDSQETQYF. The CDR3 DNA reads TGTGCCAGCAGCTCGGACAGCCAAGAGACCCAGTACTTC.

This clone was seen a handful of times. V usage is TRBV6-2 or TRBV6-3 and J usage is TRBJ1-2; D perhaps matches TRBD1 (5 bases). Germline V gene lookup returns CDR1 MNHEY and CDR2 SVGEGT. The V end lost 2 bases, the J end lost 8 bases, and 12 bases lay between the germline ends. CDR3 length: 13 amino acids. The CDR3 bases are TGTGCCAGCAGTTACAACGGGGGGGAAGGCTACACCTTC. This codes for CASSYNGGEGYTF.

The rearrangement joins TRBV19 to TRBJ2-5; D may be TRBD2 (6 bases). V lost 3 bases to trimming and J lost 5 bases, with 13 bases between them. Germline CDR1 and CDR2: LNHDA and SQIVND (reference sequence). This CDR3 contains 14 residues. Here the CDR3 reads CASSISTSWETQYF. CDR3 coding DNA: TGTGCCAGTAGTATCTCGACTAGTTGGGAGACCCAGTACTTC. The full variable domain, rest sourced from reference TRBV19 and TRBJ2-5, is DGGITQSPKYLFRKEGQNVTLSCEQNLNHDAMYWYRQDPGQGLRLIYYSQIVNDFQKGDIAEGYSVSREKKESFPLTVTSAQKNPTAFYLCASSISTSWETQYFGPGTRLLVL.

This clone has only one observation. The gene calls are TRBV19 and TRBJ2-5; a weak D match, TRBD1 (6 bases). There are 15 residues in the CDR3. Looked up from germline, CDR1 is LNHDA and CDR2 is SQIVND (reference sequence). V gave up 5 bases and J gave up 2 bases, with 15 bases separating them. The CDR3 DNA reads TGTGCCAGTAGTGCCGACAGGCTGCGTCAAGAGACCCAGTACTTC. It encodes CASSADRLRQETQYF. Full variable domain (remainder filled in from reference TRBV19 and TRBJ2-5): DGGITQSPKYLFRKEGQNVTLSCEQNLNHDAMYWYRQDPGQGLRLIYYSQIVNDFQKGDIAEGYSVSREKKESFPLTVTSAQKNPTAFYLCASSADRLRQETQYFGPGTRLLVL.

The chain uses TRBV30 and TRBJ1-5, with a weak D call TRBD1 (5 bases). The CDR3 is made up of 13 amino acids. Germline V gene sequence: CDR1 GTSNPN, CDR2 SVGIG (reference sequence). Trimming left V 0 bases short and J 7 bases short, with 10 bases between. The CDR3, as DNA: TGTGCCTGGAGTGTAAGGCAGGGACAGCCCCAGCATTTT. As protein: CAWSVRQGQPQHF.

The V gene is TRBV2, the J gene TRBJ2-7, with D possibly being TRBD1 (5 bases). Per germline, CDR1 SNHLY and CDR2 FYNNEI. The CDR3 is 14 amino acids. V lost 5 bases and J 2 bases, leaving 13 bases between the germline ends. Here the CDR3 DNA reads TGTGCCAGCAGTCCCCAGGGTTCACCCTACGAGCAGTACTTC. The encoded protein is CASSPQGSPYEQYF. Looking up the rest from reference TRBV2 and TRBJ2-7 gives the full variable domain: EPEVTQTPSHQVTQMGQEVILRCVPISNHLYFYWYRQILGQKVEFLVSFYNNEISEKSEIFDDQFSVERPDGSNFTLKIRSTKLEDSAMYFCASSPQGSPYEQYFGPGTRLTVT.

DNA of the CDR3: TGTGCCAGCAGTGGGACAGAAACAGATACGCAGTATTTT. Protein sequence: CASSGTETDTQYF. This chain uses TRBV2 with TRBJ2-3, with a tentative D call TRBD1 (6 bases). This CDR3 is built from 13 residues. Germline CDR1 SNHLY, CDR2 FYNNEI. V was clipped by 4 bases and J by 3 bases, with 8 bases between them.

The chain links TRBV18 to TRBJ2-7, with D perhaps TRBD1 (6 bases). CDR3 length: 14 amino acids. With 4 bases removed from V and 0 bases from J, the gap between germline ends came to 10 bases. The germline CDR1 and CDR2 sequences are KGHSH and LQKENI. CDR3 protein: CASSLDRYSYEQYF. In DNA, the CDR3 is TGTGCCAGCTCACTCGACAGGTACTCCTACGAGCAGTACTTC.

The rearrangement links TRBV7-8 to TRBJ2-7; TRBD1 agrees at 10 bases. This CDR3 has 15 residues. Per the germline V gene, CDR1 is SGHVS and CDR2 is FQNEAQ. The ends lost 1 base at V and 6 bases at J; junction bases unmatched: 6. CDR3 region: CASSLVRDRGGEQYF. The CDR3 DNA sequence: TGTGCCAGCAGCTTAGTTAGGGACAGGGGTGGCGAGCAGTACTTC.

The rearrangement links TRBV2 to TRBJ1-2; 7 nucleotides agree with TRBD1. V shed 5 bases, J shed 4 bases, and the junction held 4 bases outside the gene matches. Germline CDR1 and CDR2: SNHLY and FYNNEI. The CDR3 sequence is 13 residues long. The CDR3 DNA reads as TGTGCCAGCAGTACGACAGGGATCTATGGCTACACCTTC. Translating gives CASSTTGIYGYTF.

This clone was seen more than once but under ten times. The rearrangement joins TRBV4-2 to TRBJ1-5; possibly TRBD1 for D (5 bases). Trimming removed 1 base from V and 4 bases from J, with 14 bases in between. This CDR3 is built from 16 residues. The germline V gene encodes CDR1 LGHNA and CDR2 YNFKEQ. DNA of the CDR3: TGTGCCAGCAGCCAAGCGGCGACAGACGTTAATCAGCCCCAGCATTTT. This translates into CASSQAATDVNQPQHF.

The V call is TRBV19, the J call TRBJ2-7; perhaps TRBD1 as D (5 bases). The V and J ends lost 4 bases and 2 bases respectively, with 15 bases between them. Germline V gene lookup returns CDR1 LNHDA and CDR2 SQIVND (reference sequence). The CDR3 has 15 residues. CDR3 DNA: TGTGCCAGTAGTACCAGGGATTTTTTGCCCTACGAGCAGTACTTC. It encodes CASSTRDFLPYEQYF.

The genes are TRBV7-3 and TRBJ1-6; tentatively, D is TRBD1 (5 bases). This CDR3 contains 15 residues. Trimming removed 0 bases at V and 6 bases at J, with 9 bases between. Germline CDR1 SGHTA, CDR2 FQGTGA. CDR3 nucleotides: TGTGCCAGCAGCTTAACTCCAGGGTCTAATTCACCCCTCCACTTT. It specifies CASSLTPGSNSPLHF.

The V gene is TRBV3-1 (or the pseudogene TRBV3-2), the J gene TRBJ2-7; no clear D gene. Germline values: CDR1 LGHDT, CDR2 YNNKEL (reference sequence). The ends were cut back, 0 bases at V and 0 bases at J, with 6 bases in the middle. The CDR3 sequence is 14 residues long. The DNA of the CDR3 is TGTGCCAGCAGCCAAGATCCAGTCTCCTACGAGCAGTACTTC. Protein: CASSQDPVSYEQYF.

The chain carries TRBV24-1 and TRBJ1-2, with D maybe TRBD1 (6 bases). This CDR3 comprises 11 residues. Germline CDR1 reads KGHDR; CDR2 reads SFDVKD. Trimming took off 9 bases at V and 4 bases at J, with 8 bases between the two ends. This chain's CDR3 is CATGGPYGYTF. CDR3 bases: TGTGCCACCGGGGGCCCCTATGGCTACACCTTC.

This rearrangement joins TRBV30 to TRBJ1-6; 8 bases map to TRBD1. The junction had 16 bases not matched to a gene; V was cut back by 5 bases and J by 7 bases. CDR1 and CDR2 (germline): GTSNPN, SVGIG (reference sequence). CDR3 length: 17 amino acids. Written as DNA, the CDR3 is TGTGCCTGGCGCAGCTCCCGGACAGGGAAAACGAATTCACCCCTCCACTTT. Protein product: CAWRSSRTGKTNSPLHF. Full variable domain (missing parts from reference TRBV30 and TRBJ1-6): SQTIHQWPATLVQPVGSPLSLECTVEGTSNPNLYWYRQAAGRGLQLLFYSVGIGQISSEVPQNLSASRPQDRQFILSSKKLLLSDSGFYLCAWRSSRTGKTNSPLHFGNGTRLTVT.

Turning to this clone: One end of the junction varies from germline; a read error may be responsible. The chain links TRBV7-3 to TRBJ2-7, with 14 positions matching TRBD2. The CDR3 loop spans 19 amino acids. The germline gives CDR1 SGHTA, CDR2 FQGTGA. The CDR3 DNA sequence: TGTGCCAGCAGCATAACCGGGACTAGCGGGAGTGCGGCCTCCTACGAGCAGTACTTC. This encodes CASSITGTSGSAASYEQYF.

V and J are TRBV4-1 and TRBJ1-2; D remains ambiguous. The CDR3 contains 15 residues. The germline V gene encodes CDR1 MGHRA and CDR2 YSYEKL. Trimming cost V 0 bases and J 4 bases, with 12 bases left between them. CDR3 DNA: TGCGCCAGCAGCCAAGAAGAGGCTTCGAGCTATGGCTACACCTTC. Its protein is CASSQEEASSYGYTF.

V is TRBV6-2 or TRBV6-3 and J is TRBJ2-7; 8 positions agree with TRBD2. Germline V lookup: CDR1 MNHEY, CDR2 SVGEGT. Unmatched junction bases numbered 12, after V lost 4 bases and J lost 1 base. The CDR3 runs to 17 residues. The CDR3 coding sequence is TGTGCCAGCAGTTCCCAAAAACTAGCGGATCGATCCTACGAGCAGTACTTC. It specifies CASSSQKLADRSYEQYF.

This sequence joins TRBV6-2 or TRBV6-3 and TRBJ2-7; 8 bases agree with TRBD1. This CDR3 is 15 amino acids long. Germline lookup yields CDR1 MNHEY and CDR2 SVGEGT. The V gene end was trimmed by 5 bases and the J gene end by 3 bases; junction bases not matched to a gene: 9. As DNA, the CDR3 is TGTGCCAGCAGTCCGGGGACAGGCCTGAGCTACGAGCAGTACTTC. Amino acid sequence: CASSPGTGLSYEQYF.

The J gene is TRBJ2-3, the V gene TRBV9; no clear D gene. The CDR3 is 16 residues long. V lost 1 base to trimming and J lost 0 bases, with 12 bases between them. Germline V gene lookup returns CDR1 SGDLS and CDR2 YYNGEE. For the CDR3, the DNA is TGTGCCAGCAGCGTACTACCTGTTACTAGCACAGATACGCAGTATTTT. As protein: CASSVLPVTSTDTQYF.